The 17 T cell receptor beta chains reported below all come from one sample, sequenced in a study of T cell responses to AZD1222 COVID-19 vaccine. Profiled with immunoSEQ multiplex PCR; TCRdb holds only in-frame clones, not every one. The table records about 92,000 clones, about nine tenths of them present only once. This sample comprised peripheral blood, obtained on day 0 of AZD1222 vaccination. All receptors come from an adult in good health.

A few counts support this clone. The CDR3 is CASSYSGGGEQFF. The CDR3 DNA reads as TGTGCCAGCAGTTACTCGGGGGGAGGGGAGCAGTTCTTC. This chain joins TRBV6-6 and TRBJ2-1, with 7 bases lining up with TRBD2. The germline CDR1 and CDR2 sequences are MNHNY and SVGAGI (reference sequence). J was trimmed by 10 bases and V by 0 bases; bases with no gene match: 3. This CDR3 has 13 residues.

This clone was detected once. This sequence joins TRBV3-1 (or the pseudogene TRBV3-2) and TRBJ2-7; D is undetermined. Germline V gene data show CDR1 as LGHDT and CDR2 as YNNKEL (reference sequence). V dropped 6 bases and J dropped 3 bases, with 15 bases sitting between them. The CDR3 is 14 amino acids. The CDR3 DNA sequence: TGTGCCAGCAGTGTCGGACGGGTCGTCTACGAGCAGTACTTC. Translation: CASSVGRVVYEQYF.

Here the CDR3 DNA reads TGCGCCAGCAGCCTCACCCCCCGGGACAGGGAGATCTATGGCTACACCTTC. This gives the protein CASSLTPRDREIYGYTF. The chain joins TRBV5-1 to TRBJ1-2; 9 bases match TRBD1. CDR3 length: 17 residues. V gave up 4 bases and J gave up 4 bases; unmatched junction bases: 14. Germline loops: CDR1 SGHRS, CDR2 YFSETQ.

This chain uses TRBV5-4 with TRBJ1-3, with D unclear. V was clipped by 1 base and J by 3 bases, with 8 bases between them. CDR1 and CDR2 from the germline V gene are SGHNT and YYREEE (reference sequence). The length of the CDR3 is 14 residues. The CDR3 bases are TGTGCCAGCAGCTTGTACGGGAATGGAAACACCATATATTTT. It yields the protein CASSLYGNGNTIYF.

The gene calls are TRBV3-1 (or the pseudogene TRBV3-2) and TRBJ2-3, with a weak D call TRBD2 (5 bases). Germline V gene lookup returns CDR1 LGHDT and CDR2 YNNKEL (reference sequence). CDR3 size: 17 residues. Trimming left V 1 base short and J 0 bases short, with 14 bases between. CDR3 sequence reads: CASSQGTSSFSTDTQYF. CDR3 nucleotides: TGTGCCAGCAGCCAAGGGACTTCCTCTTTTAGCACAGATACGCAGTATTTT.

This sequence joins TRBV21-1 and TRBJ1-6. TRBV21-1 is labeled a pseudogene. The CDR3 consists of 16 residues. DNA of the CDR3: TGTGCCAGCAGCAAGGGTAAGAGCTCCTATAATTCACCCCTCCACTTT. This gives the protein CASSKGKSSYNSPLHF.

This chain connects TRBV5-1 to TRBJ2-7, with 7 bases fitting TRBD2. Germline values: CDR1 SGHRS, CDR2 YFSETQ. The length of the CDR3 is 17 residues. The trim removed 5 bases at V and 2 bases at J, leaving 16 bases unmatched. CDR3 bases: TGCGCCAGCAGTTTCACCGCCGCCGGGACTACCGCCTACGAGCAGTACTTC. Translated: CASSFTAAGTTAYEQYF.

The chain has TRBV7-9 and TRBJ1-4; TRBD1 aligns across 9 bases. Germline CDR1 SEHNR, CDR2 FQNEAQ (reference sequence). V lost 1 base and J lost 7; bases outside the gene matches: 4. This CDR3 has 15 residues. The CDR3 region has the DNA TGTGCCAGCAGCTTAGTGACAGGGGGAAGTGAAAAACTGTTTTTT. Encoded protein: CASSLVTGGSEKLFF. The full variable domain, rest sourced from reference TRBV7-9 and TRBJ1-4, is DTGVSQNPRHKITKRGQNVTFRCDPISEHNRLYWYRQTLGQGPEFLTYFQNEAQLEKSRLLSDRFSAERPKGSFSTLEIQRTEQGDSAMYLCASSLVTGGSEKLFFGSGTQLSVL.

The chain uses TRBV28 and TRBJ2-3, with D unclear. Germline assignment: CDR1 MDHEN and CDR2 SYDVKM. The CDR3 sequence is 14 residues long. V was trimmed by 3 bases and J by 7 bases, leaving 14 bases between them. The CDR3 protein is CASSLAPLGYTQYF. In DNA form, the CDR3 reads TGTGCCAGCAGTTTGGCCCCCTTGGGGTATACGCAGTATTTT.

This chain connects TRBV9 to TRBJ2-1; TRBD2 aligns across 8 bases. The CDR3 length is 14 residues. V lost 2 bases, J lost 7 bases, and 5 bases stayed unmatched. In germline, CDR1 is SGDLS, CDR2 YYNGEE. CDR3 nucleotide sequence: TGTGCCAGCAGCGTGGGACTAGGTGAAAATGAGCAGTTCTTC. It is translated as CASSVGLGENEQFF.

The V gene is TRBV3-1 (or the pseudogene TRBV3-2), the J gene TRBJ1-2; TRBD1 might be the D (6 bases). In germline, CDR1 is LGHDT, CDR2 YNNKEL (reference sequence). The V end was cut by 2 bases, the J end by 3 bases, with 13 bases between. This CDR3 is 15 amino acids long. Here the CDR3 DNA reads TGTGCCAGCAGCCAAACCCGTCAGGGGTACTATGGCTACACCTTC. Protein: CASSQTRQGYYGYTF.

The chain joins TRBV7-9 to TRBJ2-3; TRBD2 aligns across 10 bases. CDR1 is SEHNR and CDR2 is FQNEAQ in the germline V gene (reference sequence). The CDR3 has 15 amino acids. V lost 3 bases, J lost 0 bases, and 0 bases stayed unmatched. CDR3 nucleotides: TGTGCCAGCAGCTTTAGCGGGAGGAGCACAGATACGCAGTATTTT. Translated, it gives CASSFSGRSTDTQYF.

This rearrangement joins TRBV19 to TRBJ1-1, with a tentative D call TRBD1 (6 bases). The CDR3 extends over 14 amino acids. Trimming took 9 bases from V and 3 from J, leaving 17 bases between them. The germline V gene has CDR1 LNHDA and CDR2 SQIVND (reference sequence). The CDR3 region has the DNA TGTGCCAGCCACACCATCTACAGGGACACTGAAGCTTTCTTT. Amino acids: CASHTIYRDTEAFF. The entire variable domain, with the rest obtained from reference TRBV19 and TRBJ1-1, is as follows: DGGITQSPKYLFRKEGQNVTLSCEQNLNHDAMYWYRQDPGQGLRLIYYSQIVNDFQKGDIAEGYSVSREKKESFPLTVTSAQKNPTAFYLCASHTIYRDTEAFFGQGTRLTVV.

V and J are TRBV7-2 and TRBJ2-7; 10 positions match TRBD2. Per the germline V gene, CDR1 is SGHTA and CDR2 is FQGNSA. V lost 6 bases and J lost 2; bases outside the gene matches: 7. The CDR3 totals 15 residues. The CDR3 DNA reads as TGTGCCAGCAGTTCGATAGCGGGAGGAACCTACGAGCAGTACTTC. Residues: CASSSIAGGTYEQYF.

Worth noting for this clone: Other DNA sequences in this specimen translate into the identical CDR3. V usage is TRBV3-1 (or the pseudogene TRBV3-2) and J usage is TRBJ1-5; D not resolved. The CDR3 has 12 residues. The ends were cut back, 3 bases at V and 4 bases at J, with 4 bases in the middle. CDR1 LGHDT and CDR2 YNNKEL come from the germline V gene (reference sequence). CDR3 nucleotides: TGTGCCAGCAGCCAGCTTAATCAGCCCCAGCATTTT. Translation gives CASSQLNQPQHF.

The J gene is TRBJ1-6, the V gene TRBV9, with 7 bases identical to TRBD1. CDR1 SGDLS and CDR2 YYNGEE come from the germline V gene. Trimming cost V 6 bases and J 7 bases; bases outside gene matches: 4. The length of the CDR3 is 13 residues. DNA for the CDR3: TGTGCCAGCAACCGGGACAGCAATTCACCCCTCCACTTT. Protein product: CASNRDSNSPLHF.

The chain links TRBV11-2 to TRBJ2-1; 8 nucleotides agree with TRBD2. This CDR3 is built from 14 residues. Germline V gene data show CDR1 as SGHAT and CDR2 as FQNNGV. V shed 5 bases, J shed 6 bases, and the junction held 6 bases outside the gene matches. CDR3 coding DNA: TGTGCCAGCAGCGCGGGGGGCCAGGTCAATGAGCAGTTCTTC. It specifies CASSAGGQVNEQFF.